This T cell receptor (beta chain) was documented in a study of OX40 agonist ivuxolimab in advanced cancers. About the research overall: People in dose escalation had one of these cancers: hepatocellular carcinoma, melanoma, renal cell or head and neck cancer. Participants could have had prior anti-PD-1, anti-PD-L1 or anti-CTLA-4 therapy, and approximately 40% had some. Patients achieving partial responses numbered three: one hepatocellular carcinoma case and two cutaneous melanoma cases. The study, taken as a whole, reports: There was clonal expansion of CD4+ and CD8+ blood T cells by week 6 at 0.1 to 3.0 mg/kg.

Clones were read by immunoSEQ multiplex PCR, and TCRdb kept only the in-frame ones, dropping some. The sample lists roughly 58,000 clones; roughly 89% were seen once. As to this clone: What it recognizes is unknown.

The receptor comes from an adult with an advanced solid tumor such as melanoma, head and neck, liver or kidney cancer. The sequencing here drew on CD4+ or CD8+ T cells sorted from blood, taken in a trial of the OX40 agonist ivuxolimab.

CDR3 in amino acids: CATSRDRTRLAGANVLTF. As DNA, the CDR3 is TGTGCCACCAGCAGAGATAGGACCAGACTCGCTGGGGCCAACGTCCTGACTTTC. The chain carries TRBV15 and TRBJ2-6; D call uncertain. The germline V gene has CDR1 LNHNV and CDR2 YYDKDF (reference sequence). V lost 0 bases and J 2 bases, leaving 14 bases between the germline ends. The CDR3 totals 18 residues.